This T cell receptor beta chain was found in a study of cytomegalovirus exposure and HLA in healthy donors. This PCR relied on a set of 60 Vbeta primers and 13 Jbeta primers. Sequenced by immunoSEQ multiplex PCR; TCRdb stores in-frame clones only, minus some. Here the sample spans around 98,000 clones, around 68% being singletons. CDR1 is SGHRS and CDR2 is YFSETQ in the germline V gene. The CDR3 runs to 14 residues. The junction had 7 bases not matched to a gene; V was cut back by 4 bases and J by 10 bases. Material: PBMCs. This chain uses TRBV5-1 with TRBJ2-1; TRBD1 agrees at 11 bases. The clonotype comes from a man between 50 and 59 years old in good health and CMV-seronegative. The CDR3 nucleotides read TGCGCCAGCAGCCCGGGACAGGGGGTATACGAGCAGTTCTTC. This gives the protein CASSPGQGVYEQFF. Variable domain in full (rest from reference TRBV5-1 and TRBJ2-1): KAGVTQTPRYLIKTRGQQVTLSCSPISGHRSVSWYQQTPGQGLQFLFEYFSETQRNKGNFPGRFSGRQFSNSRSEMNVSTLELGDSALYLCASSPGQGVYEQFFGPGTRLTVL.